This is a list of T cell receptor beta chains from one sample in a study of T cells expressing NK-cell markers. TCRdb reprocessed the 5' RACE reads, with one entry per CDR3 protein and no DNA. The table lists around 470,000 distinct CDR3 sequences. The specimen was blood T cells: a sorted CD56 or NKG2C T cell subset, CD4+ or CD8+ T cells, or bulk PBMC T cells (not recorded which). The receptors come from a woman aged 45 to 65 in good health. CDR3s include the opening cysteine and the closing phenylalanine or tryptophan.

j_call v_call cdr3_aa
TRBJ1-2 TRBV5-1 CASSFSISGTGTYGYTF
TRBJ2-2 TRBV5-1 CASSLIPSETGELFF
TRBJ1-5 TRBV27 CASSSGGNQPQHF
TRBJ1-3 TRBV3-1 CASMLSTANSGNTIYF
TRBJ2-7 TRBV18 CASSPWDRTYEQYF
TRBJ2-3 TRBV20-1 CSARGTGTSGRASTDTQYF
TRBJ2-4 TRBV5-1 CASSPDRRDIQYF
TRBJ1-1 TRBV5-5 CASSLLDRFNTEAFF
TRBJ2-5 TRBV6-2/TRBV6-3 CASSSGTSGSGGGETQYF
TRBJ2-1 TRBV12-3/TRBV12-4 CASSLVQGLSNEQFF
TRBJ2-1 TRBV11-2 CASSLDLGDRGRIGTYNEQFF
TRBJ2-4 TRBV5-6 CASSRLETALAKNIQYF
TRBJ2-5 TRBV12-3/TRBV12-4 CASSLGFSGIQETQYF
TRBJ2-3 TRBV4-1 CASSQDFGRLTDTQYF